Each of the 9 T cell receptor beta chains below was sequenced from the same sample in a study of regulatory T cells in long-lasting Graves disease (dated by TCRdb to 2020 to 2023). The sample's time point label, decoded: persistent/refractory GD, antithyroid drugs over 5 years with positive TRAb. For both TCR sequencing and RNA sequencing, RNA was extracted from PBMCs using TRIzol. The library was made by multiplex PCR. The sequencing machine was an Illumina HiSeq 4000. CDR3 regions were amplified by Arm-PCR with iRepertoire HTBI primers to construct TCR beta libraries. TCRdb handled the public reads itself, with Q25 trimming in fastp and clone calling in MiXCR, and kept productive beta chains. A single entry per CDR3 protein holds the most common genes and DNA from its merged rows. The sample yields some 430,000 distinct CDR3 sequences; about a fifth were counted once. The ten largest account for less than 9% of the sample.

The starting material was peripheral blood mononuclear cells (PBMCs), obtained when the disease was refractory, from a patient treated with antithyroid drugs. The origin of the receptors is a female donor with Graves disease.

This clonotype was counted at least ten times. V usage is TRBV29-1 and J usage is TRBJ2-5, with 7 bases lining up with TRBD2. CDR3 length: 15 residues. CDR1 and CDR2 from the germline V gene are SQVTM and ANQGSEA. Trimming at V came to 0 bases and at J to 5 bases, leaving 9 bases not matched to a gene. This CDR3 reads CSVEDFRGVRETQYF. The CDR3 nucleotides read TGCAGCGTTGAAGACTTTCGGGGGGTGAGGGAGACCCAGTACTTC.

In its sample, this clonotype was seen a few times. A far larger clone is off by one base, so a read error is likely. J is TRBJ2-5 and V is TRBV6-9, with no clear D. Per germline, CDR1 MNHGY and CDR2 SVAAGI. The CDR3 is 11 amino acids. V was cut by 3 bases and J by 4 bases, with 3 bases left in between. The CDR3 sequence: CASSYAETQYF. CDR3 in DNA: TGTGCCAGCAGTTACGCAGAGACCCAGTACTTC.

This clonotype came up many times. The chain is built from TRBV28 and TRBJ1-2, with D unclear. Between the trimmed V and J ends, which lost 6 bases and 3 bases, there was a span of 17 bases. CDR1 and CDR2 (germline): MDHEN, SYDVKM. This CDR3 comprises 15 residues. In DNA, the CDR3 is TGTGCCAGCAGCCAGCCTCTAGCCCCTGACTATGGCTACACCTTC. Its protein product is CASSQPLAPDYGYTF.

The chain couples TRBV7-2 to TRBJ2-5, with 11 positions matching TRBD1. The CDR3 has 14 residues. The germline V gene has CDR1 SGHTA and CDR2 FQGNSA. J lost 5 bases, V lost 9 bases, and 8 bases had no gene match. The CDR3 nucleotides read TGTGCCAGTATCCGGGACAGGGGGTTTGAGACCCAGTACTTC. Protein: CASIRDRGFETQYF. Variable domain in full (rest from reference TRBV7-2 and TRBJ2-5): GAGVSQSPSNKVTEKGKDVELRCDPISGHTALYWYRQSLGQGLEFLIYFQGNSAPDKSGLPSDRFSAERTGGSVSTLTIQRTQQEDSAVYLCASIRDRGFETQYFGPGTRLLVL.

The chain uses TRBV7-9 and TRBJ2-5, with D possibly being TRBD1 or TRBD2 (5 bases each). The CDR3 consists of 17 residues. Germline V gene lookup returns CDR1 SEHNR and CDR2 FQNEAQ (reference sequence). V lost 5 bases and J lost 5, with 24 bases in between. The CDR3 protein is CASSQFPGPQDGETQYF. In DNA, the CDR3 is TGTGCCAGCAGCCAATTCCCGGGACCCCAGGACGGGGAGACCCAGTACTTC.

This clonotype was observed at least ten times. CDR3 nucleotides: TGTGCCACCTCGACAGCCTACGAGCAGTACTTC. Its protein product is CATSTAYEQYF. V usage is TRBV28 and J usage is TRBJ2-7; perhaps TRBD1 as D (5 bases). Germline CDR1 MDHEN, CDR2 SYDVKM. The CDR3 has 11 residues. V lost 10 bases, J lost 2 bases, and 9 bases lay in between. The complete variable domain, with remaining parts taken from reference TRBV28 and TRBJ2-7, reads DVKVTQSSRYLVKRTGEKVFLECVQDMDHENMFWYRQDPGLGLRLIYFSYDVKMKEKGDIPEGYSVSREKKERFSLILESASTNQTSMYLCATSTAYEQYFGPGTRLTVT.

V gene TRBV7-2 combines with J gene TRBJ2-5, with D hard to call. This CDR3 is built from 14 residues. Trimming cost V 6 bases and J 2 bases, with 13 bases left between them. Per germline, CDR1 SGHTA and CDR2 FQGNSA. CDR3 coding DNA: TGTGCCAGCAGTCGGGTTATCAGGCAAGAGACCCAGTACTTC. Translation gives CASSRVIRQETQYF.

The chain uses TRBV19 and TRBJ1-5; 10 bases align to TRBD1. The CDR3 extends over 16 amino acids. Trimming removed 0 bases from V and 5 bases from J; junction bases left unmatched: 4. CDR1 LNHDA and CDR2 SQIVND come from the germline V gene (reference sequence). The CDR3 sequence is CASSIERGQGYQPQHF. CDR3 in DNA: TGTGCCAGTAGTATAGAGCGGGGACAGGGGTATCAGCCCCAGCATTTT. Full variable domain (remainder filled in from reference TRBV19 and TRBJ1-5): DGGITQSPKYLFRKEGQNVTLSCEQNLNHDAMYWYRQDPGQGLRLIYYSQIVNDFQKGDIAEGYSVSREKKESFPLTVTSAQKNPTAFYLCASSIERGQGYQPQHFGDGTRLSIL.

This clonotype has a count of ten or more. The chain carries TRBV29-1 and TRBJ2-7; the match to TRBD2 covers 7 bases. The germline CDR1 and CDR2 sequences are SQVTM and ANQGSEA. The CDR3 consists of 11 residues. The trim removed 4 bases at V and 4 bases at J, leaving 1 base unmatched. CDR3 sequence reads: CSVGLAYEQYF. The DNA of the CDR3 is TGCAGCGTTGGACTAGCTTACGAGCAGTACTTC.